A single sample gave rise to the 22 T cell receptor beta chains below, sequenced in a study. TCRdb re-called the 5' RACE reads with MiXCR, one entry per CDR3 protein. This table holds about 8,600 distinct CDR3 sequences, 15% to 20% found once. What was sequenced was memory CD4+ T cells sorted from blood. Subset indicated: memory CD4+ T cells, CD4+CD45RO+CD25-. The origin of the receptors is a female donor with breast cancer.

This clonotype turned up a few times. V is TRBV5-5 and J is TRBJ1-1, with D possibly being TRBD1 (6 bases). CDR1 SGHKS and CDR2 YYEKEE come from the germline V gene (reference sequence). V shed 4 bases and J shed 4 bases, with 11 bases lying between them. CDR3 size: 13 residues. The CDR3 here is CASSATGITEAFF. For the CDR3, the DNA is TGTGCCAGCAGCGCAACAGGGATCACTGAAGCTTTCTTT.

This clonotype is labeled medium-sized (0.01 to 0.1%). V gene TRBV20-1 combines with J gene TRBJ1-1; 9 bases match TRBD1. The CDR3 length is 16 residues. CDR1 DFQATT and CDR2 SNEGSKA come from the germline V gene (reference sequence). The CDR3 coding sequence is TGCAGGCCAACCAACACCCGTTACGGGACAGGGACTGAAGCTTTCTTT. Encoded protein: CRPTNTRYGTGTEAFF.

Only a few counts were recorded for this clonotype. Given a much more abundant clone one base away, this may be a read error. The chain links TRBV4-3 to TRBJ2-1; D is uncertain. This CDR3 is built from 13 residues. Germline CDR1 and CDR2: LGHNA and YSLEER. Trimming stripped 0 bases from V and 7 bases from J, with 7 bases between. The CDR3 region is CASSQDSWNEQFF. In nucleotides, the CDR3 is TGCGCCAGCAGCCAAGACAGTTGGAATGAGCAGTTCTTC.

In its sample, this clonotype was seen once. V gene TRBV7-8 combines with J gene TRBJ2-3, with a weak D call TRBD2 (6 bases). Trimming took off 1 base at V and 6 bases at J, with 8 bases between the two ends. Germline V gene data show CDR1 as SGHVS and CDR2 as FQNEAQ. This CDR3 has 13 residues. CDR3 loop: CASSLGAGDTQYF. Here the CDR3 DNA reads TGTGCCAGCAGCTTAGGAGCGGGTGATACGCAGTATTTT.

By frequency in the sample, this clonotype is medium-sized. V gene TRBV5-1 combines with J gene TRBJ2-2; the match to TRBD1 covers 7 bases. V shed 4 bases and J 0 bases; nucleotides not matched to a gene: 3. Germline CDR1 SGHRS, CDR2 YFSETQ. The CDR3 sequence is 15 residues long. CDR3: CASSTTGTNTGELFF. DNA for the CDR3: TGCGCCAGCAGCACGACAGGGACGAACACCGGGGAGCTGTTTTTT. The variable domain in full, completed from reference TRBV5-1 and TRBJ2-2, reads KAGVTQTPRYLIKTRGQQVTLSCSPISGHRSVSWYQQTPGQGLQFLFEYFSETQRNKGNFPGRFSGRQFSNSRSEMNVSTLELGDSALYLCASSTTGTNTGELFFGEGSRLTVL.

Comment on this clonotype: This may be a read error: a much more frequent sequence differs by one nucleotide. The chain uses TRBV7-9 and TRBJ1-2, with unresolved D. Germline loops: CDR1 SEHNR, CDR2 FQNEAQ (reference sequence). This CDR3 is built from 13 residues. The CDR3 here is CASSVADQRGYTF. CDR3 DNA: TGTGCCAGCAGCGTAGCGGATCAGCGTGGCTACACCTTC.

The CDR3 bases are TGCGCCAGCAGCTCGGAGGGTGGACTGGGGAAGATCTCCTACAATGAGCAGTTCTTC. Protein sequence: CASSSEGGLGKISYNEQFF. The V call is TRBV5-1, the J call TRBJ2-1; D may be TRBD2 (6 bases). The CDR3 consists of 19 residues. Germline values: CDR1 SGHRS, CDR2 YFSETQ. V lost 3 bases and J lost 0, with 22 bases in between.

Regarding this clonotype: A much larger clone differs from this one at a single base, so this may be a read error. The chain has TRBV18 and TRBJ1-1; D is perhaps TRBD1 (6 bases). Germline CDR1 KGHSH, CDR2 LQKENI. The CDR3 runs to 15 residues. The CDR3 reads CASSPREGGLTEASF. CDR3 nucleotide sequence: TGTGCCAGCTCACCCCGTGAAGGGGGTTTGACTGAAGCTTCCTTT.

This clonotype occurred many times. The chain joins TRBV7-2 to TRBJ1-4, with 7 positions matching TRBD1. The CDR3 totals 15 residues. Germline CDR1 and CDR2: SGHTA and FQGNSA. J lost 3 bases, V lost 1 base, and 2 bases had no gene match. The chain's CDR3 is CASSLEGTANEKLFF. The CDR3 DNA follows: TGTGCCAGCAGCTTAGAAGGGACAGCTAATGAAAAACTGTTTTTT.

This clonotype is medium-sized. The V call is TRBV5-6, the J call TRBJ2-3; D is possibly TRBD1 or TRBD2 (7 bases each). The CDR3 contains 12 residues. Trimming took 2 bases from V and 9 from J, leaving 10 bases between them. Germline-derived CDR1 and CDR2 are SGHDT and YYEEEE. CDR3 in amino acids: CASSFQGGTQYF. CDR3 nucleotide sequence: TGTGCCAGCAGCTTTCAGGGGGGGACGCAGTATTTT.

By sample fraction, this clonotype is medium-sized. V gene TRBV29-1 combines with J gene TRBJ2-3, with D perhaps TRBD2 (5 bases). The V gene lost 3 bases and the J gene lost 1 base, with 11 bases spanning the gap. Germline V CDR1 and CDR2: SQVTM, ANQGSEA. CDR3 length: 14 residues. CDR3 sequence reads: CSVESGGGTDTQYF. The CDR3 DNA reads TGCAGCGTTGAGAGTGGAGGTGGCACAGATACGCAGTATTTT.

This clonotype was observed many times. This chain links TRBV5-1 with TRBJ1-5, with no clear D. This CDR3 has 13 residues. Looked up from germline, CDR1 is SGHRS and CDR2 is YFSETQ. With 3 bases removed from V and 9 bases from J, the gap between germline ends came to 13 bases. The chain's CDR3 is CASSSLPDLPQHF. CDR3 DNA sequence: TGCGCCAGCAGCTCCCTCCCGGATCTGCCCCAGCATTTT.

Within the sample, this clonotype is medium-sized. This chain's CDR3 is CASSSNSGTKFQFF. Written as DNA, the CDR3 is TGCGCCAGCAGCTCCAATTCCGGGACTAAATTTCAGTTCTTC. V and J are TRBV5-1 and TRBJ2-1; 7 positions match TRBD2. CDR1 and CDR2 (germline): SGHRS, YFSETQ. The length of the CDR3 is 14 residues. V trimming: 3 bases; J trimming: 13 bases; junction bases outside the gene matches: 13.

This clonotype was counted at least ten times. This chain links TRBV7-2 with TRBJ2-2; 12 positions match TRBD2. With 0 bases clipped from V and 0 bases from J, the junction kept 14 bases outside the gene matches. The CDR3 loop spans 22 amino acids. Germline lookup yields CDR1 SGHTA and CDR2 FQGNSA. The CDR3 region is CASSLAWLAGGPIRPNTGELFF. The CDR3 nucleotides read TGTGCCAGCAGCTTAGCGTGGCTAGCGGGAGGGCCAATAAGGCCGAACACCGGGGAGCTGTTTTTT. The variable domain in full, with the rest retrieved from reference TRBV7-2 and TRBJ2-2, is GAGVSQSPSNKVTEKGKDVELRCDPISGHTALYWYRQSLGQGLEFLIYFQGNSAPDKSGLPSDRFSAERTGGSVSTLTIQRTQQEDSAVYLCASSLAWLAGGPIRPNTGELFFGEGSRLTVL.

This clonotype ranks as medium-sized. The CDR3: CASSPGSYNEQFF. CDR3 DNA: TGTGCCAGCAGCCCAGGATCCTACAATGAGCAGTTCTTC. V is TRBV7-9 and J is TRBJ2-1, with no clear D. CDR3 length: 13 residues. The V and J ends lost 5 bases and 1 base respectively, with 6 bases between them. Germline V lookup: CDR1 SEHNR, CDR2 FQNEAQ (reference sequence).

On this clonotype: It may be a read error: a sequence one base away is much more abundant. The chain has TRBV5-1 and TRBJ2-6; D assignment may be TRBD1 or TRBD2 (5 bases each). V was cut by 4 bases and J by 4 bases, with 12 bases left in between. The CDR3 has 15 amino acids. Germline CDR1 SGHRS, CDR2 YFSETQ. The CDR3 spells CASSRDGTGANVLTF. The CDR3 DNA reads as TGCGCCAGCAGCAGGGACGGGACGGGGGCCAACGTCCTGACTTTC.

By frequency in the sample, this clonotype is medium-sized. CDR3 in amino acids: CSAQGERTYEQYF. DNA of the CDR3: TGCAGTGCCCAGGGGGAGCGAACCTACGAGCAGTACTTC. The chain recombines TRBV20-1 with TRBJ2-7; 7 bases agree with TRBD1. The germline V gene encodes CDR1 DFQATT and CDR2 SNEGSKA (reference sequence). Trimming took 6 bases from V and 2 from J; bases not matched to a gene: 7. The CDR3 consists of 13 residues.

With regard to this clonotype: Just one base apart from a much larger clone, this may be a read error. The chain links TRBV2 to TRBJ2-3; D possibly corresponds to TRBD2 (5 bases). CDR1 is SNHLY, CDR2 FYNNEI, per germline. This CDR3 contains 14 residues. V was clipped by 6 bases and J by 5 bases, with 15 bases between them. CDR3 residues: CASRREGPLDTQYF. DNA for the CDR3: TGTGCCAGCAGGAGAGAGGGCCCCTTAGATACGCAGTATTTT.

This clonotype has more than one count but fewer than ten. This may stem from a read error, because a much larger clone lies one nucleotide away. The rearrangement uses TRBV12-3 or TRBV12-4 and TRBJ1-6; D is perhaps TRBD1 (5 bases). This CDR3 is 15 amino acids long. Trimming took 8 bases from V and 9 from J, leaving 20 bases between them. DNA of the CDR3: TGTGCCAGCGGCCGGGACCTGAGTGTTAGTTCACCCCTCCACTTT. Amino acid sequence: CASGRDLSVSSPLHF.

This clonotype appeared a few times. Being one base from a much bigger clone, this may be a read error. The chain combines TRBV20-1 with TRBJ2-5; D remains unclear. Germline CDR1 is DFQATT and CDR2 is SNEGSKA (reference sequence). This CDR3 is 12 amino acids long. CDR3 protein: CGARGESRTQYF. The CDR3 region has the DNA TGCGGTGCTAGAGGAGAATCCCGGACCCAGTACTTC.

Notes on this clonotype: A much more abundant neighbour one base away suggests this may be a read error. The V call is TRBV19, the J call TRBJ1-2; no reliable D call. The germline V and J ends were trimmed by 6 bases and 8 bases, with 13 bases remaining between them. Looked up from germline, CDR1 is LNHDA and CDR2 is SQIVND (reference sequence). The length of the CDR3 is 12 residues. The CDR3 is CASRMSAEGYTF. The CDR3 region has the DNA TGTGCCAGTAGGATGTCGGCGGAGGGCTACACCTTC. Supplemented by reference TRBV19 and TRBJ1-2, the full variable domain reads DGGITQSPKYLFRKEGQNVTLSCEQNLNHDAMYWYRQDPGQGLRLIYYSQIVNDFQKGDIAEGYSVSREKKESFPLTVTSAQKNPTAFYLCASRMSAEGYTFGSGTRLTVV.

By proportion, this clonotype is medium-sized. This chain connects TRBV7-9 to TRBJ1-1, with a tentative D call TRBD1 (5 bases). Per the germline V gene, CDR1 is SEHNR and CDR2 is FQNEAQ (reference sequence). This CDR3 comprises 11 residues. Trimming took 5 bases from V and 8 from J, leaving 9 bases between them. This CDR3 reads CASSVRGEAFF. In nucleotides, the CDR3 is TGTGCCAGCAGCGTAAGGGGAGAAGCTTTCTTT.